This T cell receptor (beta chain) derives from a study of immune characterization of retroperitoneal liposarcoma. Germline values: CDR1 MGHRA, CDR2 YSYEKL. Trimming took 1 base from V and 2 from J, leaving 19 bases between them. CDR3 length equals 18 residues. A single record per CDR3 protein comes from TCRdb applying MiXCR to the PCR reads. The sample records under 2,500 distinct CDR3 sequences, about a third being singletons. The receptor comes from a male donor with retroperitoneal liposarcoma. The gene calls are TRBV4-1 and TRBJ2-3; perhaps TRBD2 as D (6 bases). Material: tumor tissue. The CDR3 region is CASSQGRADAGYTDTQYF. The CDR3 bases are TGCGCCAGCAGCCAAGGCCGGGCAGACGCGGGATACACAGATACGCAGTATTTT.